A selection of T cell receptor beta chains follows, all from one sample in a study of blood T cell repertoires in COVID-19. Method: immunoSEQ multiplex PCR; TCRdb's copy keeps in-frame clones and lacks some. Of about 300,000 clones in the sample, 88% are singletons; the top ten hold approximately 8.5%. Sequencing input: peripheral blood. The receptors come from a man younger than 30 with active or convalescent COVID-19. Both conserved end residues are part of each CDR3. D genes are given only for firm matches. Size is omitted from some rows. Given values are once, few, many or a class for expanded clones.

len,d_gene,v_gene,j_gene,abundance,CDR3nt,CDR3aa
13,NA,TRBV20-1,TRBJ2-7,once,TGCAGTGCTAGTGGCAGGAGGAGATACGAGCAGTACTTC,CSASGRRRYEQYF
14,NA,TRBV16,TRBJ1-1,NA,TGTGCCAGCAGCCAGGGGGCCACCGGCACTGAAGCTTTCTTT,CASSQGATGTEAFF
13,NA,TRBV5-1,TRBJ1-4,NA,TGCGCCAGCAGCGCTACAGGGAATGAAAAACTGTTTTTT,CASSATGNEKLFF
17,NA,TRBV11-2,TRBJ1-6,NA,TGTGCCAGCAGTCCAGACACCCAATTCTCCTATAATTCACCCCTCCACTTT,CASSPDTQFSYNSPLHF
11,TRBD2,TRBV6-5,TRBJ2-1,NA,TGTGCCTCCTCGGGGGGCAATGAGCAGTTCTTC,CASSGGNEQFF
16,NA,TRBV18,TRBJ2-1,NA,TGTGCCAGCTCACCACAAGTACAGGGGGGGGGAAATGAGCAGTTCTTC,CASSPQVQGGGNEQFF
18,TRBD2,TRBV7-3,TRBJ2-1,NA,TGTGCCAGCAGCCTACGCCGATTCGGGACTAGCGGGGCCAATGAGCAGTTCTTC,CASSLRRFGTSGANEQFF
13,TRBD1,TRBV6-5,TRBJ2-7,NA,TGTGCCAGCAGTTACCCACAGGGGGGCGAGCAGTACTTC,CASSYPQGGEQYF
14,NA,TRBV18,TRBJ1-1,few,TGTGCCAGCGGGGGACGGGGGATATTTGCTGAAGCTTTCTTT,CASGGRGIFAEAFF
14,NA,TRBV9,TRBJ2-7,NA,TGTGCCAGCAGCCCCCCAGGGGTTGACTACGAGCAGTACTTC,CASSPPGVDYEQYF
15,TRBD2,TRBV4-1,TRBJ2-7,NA,TGCGCCAGCAGCCGACTAGCGGGGGACCCGGGCGAGCAGTACTTC,CASSRLAGDPGEQYF
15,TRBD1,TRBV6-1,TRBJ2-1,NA,TGTGCCAGCAGTGAAGGGACAGGGGGATACAATGAGCAGTTCTTC,CASSEGTGGYNEQFF
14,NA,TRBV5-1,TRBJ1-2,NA,TGCGCCAGCACTCCGTCTCCAGGGAACTATGGCTACACCTTC,CASTPSPGNYGYTF
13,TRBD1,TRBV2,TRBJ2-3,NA,TGTGCCAGCAGAGGACAGGGTACAGATACGCAGTATTTT,CASRGQGTDTQYF
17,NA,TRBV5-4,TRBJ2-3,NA,TGTGCCAGCAGCGATCCCTCTGGTGAGGGTTGGGCAGATACGCAGTATTTT,CASSDPSGEGWADTQYF
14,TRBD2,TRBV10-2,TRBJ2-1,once,TGCGCCAGCAGGCTAGCGGGGGGCCGCGGGGAGCAGTTCTTC,CASRLAGGRGEQFF
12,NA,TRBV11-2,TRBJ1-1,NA,TGTGCCAGCAGCCCAGGGGACACTGAAGCTTTCTTT,CASSPGDTEAFF
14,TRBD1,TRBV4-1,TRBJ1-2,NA,TGCGCCAGCAGCCGGACAGGGGAGATCTATGGCTACACCTTC,CASSRTGEIYGYTF
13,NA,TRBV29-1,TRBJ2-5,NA,TGCAGCGTTGAACTGGGGGGTAAAGAGACCCAGTACTTC,CSVELGGKETQYF
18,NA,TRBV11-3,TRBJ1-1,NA,TGTGCCAGCAGCCCCCTAGACAGTGACTTCTTCATGAACACTGAAGCTTTCTTT,CASSPLDSDFFMNTEAFF
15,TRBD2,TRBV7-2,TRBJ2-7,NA,TGTGCCAGCAGCCCCGGCGGGGGGCGGGCCTACGAGCAGTACTTC,CASSPGGGRAYEQYF
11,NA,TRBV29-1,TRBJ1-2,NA,TGCAGCGCCCGGGGTAACTATGGCTACACCTTC,CSARGNYGYTF
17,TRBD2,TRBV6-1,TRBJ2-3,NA,TGTGCCAGCAGTGGCCCTTTAGCGGGGAGTAGCACAGATACGCAGTATTTT,CASSGPLAGSSTDTQYF
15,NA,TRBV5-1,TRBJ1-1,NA,TGCGCCAGCAGCTTGGCCAAGCATGGAGGGACTGAAGCTTTCTTT,CASSLAKHGGTEAFF
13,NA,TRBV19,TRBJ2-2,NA,TGTGCCAGTAGTACCCCTAACACCGGGGAGCTGTTTTTT,CASSTPNTGELFF
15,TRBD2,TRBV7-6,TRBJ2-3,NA,TGTGCCAGCAGATCTAGCGGGATTGGCACAGATACGCAGTATTTT,CASRSSGIGTDTQYF
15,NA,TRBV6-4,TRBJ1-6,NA,TGTGCCAGCAGTCCAGGACACTACCTTAATTCACCCCTCCACTTT,CASSPGHYLNSPLHF
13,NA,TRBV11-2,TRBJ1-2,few,TGTGCCAGCAGCGCTACAGCGGCCTATGGCTACACCTTC,CASSATAAYGYTF
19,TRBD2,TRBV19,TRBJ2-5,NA,TGTGCCAGTAGTGTCGGGGGGACTAGCGGGGTAGGAATACAAGAGACCCAGTACTTC,CASSVGGTSGVGIQETQYF
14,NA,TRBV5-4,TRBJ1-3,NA,TGTGCCAGCAGCCCGGACATGGATGGAAACACCATATATTTT,CASSPDMDGNTIYF
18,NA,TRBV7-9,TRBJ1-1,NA,TGTGCCAGCAGCTTAGAAACCTACTTGGCGGGGTCCGACACTGAAGCTTTCTTT,CASSLETYLAGSDTEAFF
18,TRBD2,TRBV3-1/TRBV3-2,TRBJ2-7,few,TGTGCCAGCAGCCGAGGCGGGGGACCGGCGACAAGCTCCTACGAGCAGTACTTC,CASSRGGGPATSSYEQYF
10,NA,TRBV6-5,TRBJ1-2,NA,TGTGCCAGCAGTTTAAATGGCTACACCTTC,CASSLNGYTF
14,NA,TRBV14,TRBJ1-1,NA,TGTGCCAGCAGCCGTAGGGGCACGACCCCTGAAGCTTTCTTT,CASSRRGTTPEAFF
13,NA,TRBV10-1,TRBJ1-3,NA,TGCGCCAGCAAAAAGAGCTCTGGAAACACCATATATTTT,CASKKSSGNTIYF
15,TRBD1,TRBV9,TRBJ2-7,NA,TGTGCCAGCAGCTTAGGACAGGGGCCCTCCTACGAGCAGTACTTC,CASSLGQGPSYEQYF
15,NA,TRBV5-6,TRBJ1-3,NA,TGTGCCAGCAGCTCCGAGATTTACTCTGGAAACACCATATATTTT,CASSSEIYSGNTIYF
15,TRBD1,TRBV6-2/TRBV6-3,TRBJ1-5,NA,TGTGCCAGCAGTCCGGACAGGGGGCTCAATCAGCCCCAGCATTTT,CASSPDRGLNQPQHF
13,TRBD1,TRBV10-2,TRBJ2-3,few,TGCGCCAGCCGACAGGGTCGAGCAGATACGCAGTATTTT,CASRQGRADTQYF
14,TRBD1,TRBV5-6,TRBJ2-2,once,TGTGCCAGCAGTTTTACAGGGGCGGTCGGGGAGCTGTTTTTT,CASSFTGAVGELFF
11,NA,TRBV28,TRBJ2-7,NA,TGTGCCAGTATACAGGGCTACGAGCAGTACTTC,CASIQGYEQYF
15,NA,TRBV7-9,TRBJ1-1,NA,TGTGCCAGCAGCCCAACAGGGAATTGGGGCACTGAAGCTTTCTTT,CASSPTGNWGTEAFF
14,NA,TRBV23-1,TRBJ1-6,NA,TGCGCCAGTGAACTTGCGGGGATAAATTCACCCCTCCACTTT,CASELAGINSPLHF
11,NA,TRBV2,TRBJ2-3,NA,TGTGCCAGCAGTGCTAGAGATACGCAGTATTTT,CASSARDTQYF
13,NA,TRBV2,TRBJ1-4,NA,TGTGCCAGCAGTGCCGGGAATAATGAAAAACTGTTTTTT,CASSAGNNEKLFF
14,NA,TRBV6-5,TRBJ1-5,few,TGTGCCAGCAAAAAGGGGGGGGGCAATCAGCCCCAGCATTTT,CASKKGGGNQPQHF
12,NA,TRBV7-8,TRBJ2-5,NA,TGTGCCAGCAGCTTATACCAGGAGACCCAGTACTTC,CASSLYQETQYF
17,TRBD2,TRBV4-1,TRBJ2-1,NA,TGCGCCAGCAGGGCCCCCGGGGGACTAGCGCCGTCCAATGAGCAGTTCTTC,CASRAPGGLAPSNEQFF
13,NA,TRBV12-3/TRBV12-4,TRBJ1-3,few,TGTGCCAGCAGTTCCGGGCCCGGGGACACCATATATTTT,CASSSGPGDTIYF
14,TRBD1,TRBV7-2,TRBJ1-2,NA,TGTGCCAGCAGCTTAGCCCGGGACAGGCTAAGCTACACCTTC,CASSLARDRLSYTF